These 20 T cell receptor beta chains were all obtained from the same sample, sequenced in a study of blood T cell repertoires in COVID-19 (dated by TCRdb to about 2020). The protocol used for the library was the immunoSEQ multiplex PCR assay. This immuneACCESS table, as held by TCRdb, lists in-frame sequences with V and J called but not all clones. Of the missing ones, under half trace to an unresolved V gene in checked studies; the others have no known cause. Counted in this sample were 250,000 to 350,000 clones; 80% to 90% of them appeared once. Roughly 8% of the sample belongs to the ten largest clones. Sequencing input: peripheral blood. The receptor set was obtained from a woman aged 45-60 years who had recovered from COVID-19.

The J gene is TRBJ2-3, the V gene TRBV9, with 7 bases lining up with TRBD2. V was pared by 1 base and J by 2 bases, with 4 bases of the junction left unmatched. The CDR3 runs 15 residues. From germline, CDR1 is SGDLS and CDR2 YYNGEE. The DNA for the CDR3 is TGTGCCAGCAGCGTATCAGGGAGGGCCACAGATACGCAGTATTTT. Translation gives CASSVSGRATDTQYF.

The rearrangement uses TRBV27 and TRBJ2-3; 8 bases fit TRBD2. Germline V gene sequence: CDR1 MNHEY, CDR2 SMNVEV (reference sequence). The ends lost 4 bases at V and 5 bases at J; junction bases unmatched: 8. CDR3 length equals 15 residues. The chain's CDR3 is CASSSPYSGKDTQYF. In nucleotides, the CDR3 is TGTGCCAGCAGTTCCCCATATAGCGGGAAAGATACGCAGTATTTT.

This chain connects TRBV18 to TRBJ2-7; TRBD1 matches at 7 bases. V was clipped by 3 bases and J by 5 bases; unmatched bases: 16. The CDR3 runs to 17 residues. CDR1 and CDR2 from the germline V gene are KGHSH and LQKENI. CDR3 nucleotide sequence: TGTGCCAGCTCACCGCAACTTTTGACAGGGCTAAAACACGAGCAGTACTTC. Its protein product is CASSPQLLTGLKHEQYF.

A few counts support this clone. The chain combines TRBV6-2 or TRBV6-3 with TRBJ1-5; TRBD1 is a possible D gene (6 bases). Germline lookup yields CDR1 MNHEY and CDR2 SVGEGT. V gave up 5 bases and J gave up 6 bases, with 14 bases separating them. The CDR3 contains 14 residues. CDR3 in DNA: TGTGCCAGCAGTCCGACAGGTAGGAGTCAGCCCCAGCATTTT. Residues: CASSPTGRSQPQHF.

The count of this clone is one. The chain is built from TRBV28 and TRBJ1-4, with 9 bases identical to TRBD1. The CDR3 loop spans 15 amino acids. V lost 5 bases to trimming and J lost 5 bases; unmatched junction nucleotides: 6. The germline V gene encodes CDR1 MDHEN and CDR2 SYDVKM. The CDR3: CASSHGGQGNEKLFF. The CDR3 DNA sequence: TGTGCCAGCAGTCACGGGGGACAGGGAAATGAAAAACTGTTTTTT.

The chain uses TRBV4-3 and TRBJ2-2; 15 bases are a match to TRBD2. V lost 3 bases and J lost 6; bases outside the gene matches: 2. The CDR3 totals 16 residues. Germline CDR1 reads LGHNA; CDR2 reads YSLEER. CDR3 region: CASSHGLAGGPGELFF. The CDR3 DNA is TGCGCCAGCAGCCATGGACTAGCGGGAGGGCCCGGGGAGCTGTTTTTT.

A remark on this clone: The identical CDR3 is also encoded by other nucleotide sequences in the sample. The V gene is TRBV5-6, the J gene TRBJ1-5; the match to TRBD1 covers 10 bases. The CDR3 is made up of 14 amino acids. Trimming cost V 4 bases and J 4 bases; bases outside gene matches: 2. The V gene's germline CDR1 is SGHDT and CDR2 YYEEEE. CDR3 residues: CASSRDRGNQPQHF. CDR3 sequence (DNA): TGTGCCAGCAGCCGGGACAGGGGTAATCAGCCCCAGCATTTT.

This chain connects TRBV15 to TRBJ2-3; TRBD2 is a possible D gene (6 bases). CDR3 length: 15 amino acids. Trimming took 0 bases from V and 7 from J, leaving 14 bases between them. Looked up from germline, CDR1 is LNHNV and CDR2 is YYDKDF (reference sequence). For the CDR3, the DNA is TGTGCCACCAGCAGAGATTGGGGACTGAGTCATACGCAGTATTTT. Translated, it gives CATSRDWGLSHTQYF.

This rearrangement joins TRBV5-1 to TRBJ2-2; 10 nucleotides line up with TRBD2. The CDR3 runs to 14 residues. In germline, CDR1 is SGHRS, CDR2 YFSETQ. Unmatched junction bases numbered 8, after V lost 9 bases and J lost 6 bases. The CDR3 region is CATSPSGSAGELFF. DNA of the CDR3: TGCGCCACCTCCCCTAGCGGGAGTGCCGGGGAGCTGTTTTTT.

The chain combines TRBV4-2 with TRBJ2-3; 13 nucleotides line up with TRBD2. This CDR3 contains 17 residues. The germline V gene has CDR1 LGHNA and CDR2 YNFKEQ. V lost 4 bases and J lost 3; bases outside the gene matches: 7. In DNA, the CDR3 is TGTGCCAGCAGCCTCCGGACTAGCGGGAGTCAGACAGATACGCAGTATTTT. This gives the protein CASSLRTSGSQTDTQYF.

This chain links TRBV27 with TRBJ1-6; possible D gene TRBD1, 5 bases. Trimming pared 1 base from V and 9 bases from J, leaving 10 bases between. CDR1 MNHEY and CDR2 SMNVEV come from the germline V gene (reference sequence). The CDR3 sequence is 14 residues long. DNA for the CDR3: TGTGCCAGCAGTTTATACGGGGGAACTTCACCCCTCCACTTT. Translation: CASSLYGGTSPLHF.

The chain employs TRBV7-8 and TRBJ2-7, with a weak D call TRBD1 (6 bases). Germline values: CDR1 SGHVS, CDR2 FQNEAQ. The V end lost 4 bases, the J end lost 4 bases, and 17 bases lay between the germline ends. The CDR3 extends over 15 amino acids. The CDR3 spells CASSSPTQGLYEQYF. CDR3 nucleotides: TGTGCCAGCAGCTCGCCCACACAGGGTCTATACGAGCAGTACTTC.

V usage is TRBV7-8 and J usage is TRBJ1-2; the D gene is possibly TRBD1 (5 bases). This CDR3 has 14 amino acids. CDR1 and CDR2 from the germline V gene are SGHVS and FQNEAQ. V lost 4 bases and J lost 4, with 13 bases in between. This chain's CDR3 is CASSYRLDGYGYTF. The CDR3 DNA reads TGTGCCAGCAGCTACAGGTTAGATGGCTATGGCTACACCTTC.

CDR3 residues: CASSEEGVNTEAFF. The CDR3 region has the DNA TGTGCCAGCAGTGAAGAGGGGGTGAACACTGAAGCTTTCTTT. This chain uses TRBV2 with TRBJ1-1, with a possible D match to TRBD1 (6 bases). Looked up from germline, CDR1 is SNHLY and CDR2 is FYNNEI. There are 14 residues in the CDR3. V was clipped by 1 base and J by 0 bases, with 6 bases between them.

The rearrangement links TRBV6-5 to TRBJ1-5, with 8 bases lining up with TRBD1. Germline CDR1 is MNHEY and CDR2 is SVGAGI. J was trimmed by 3 bases and V by 7 bases; bases with no gene match: 5. The CDR3 length is 14 residues. The CDR3 DNA sequence: TGTGCCAGCAACACAGGGGGAAACAATCAGCCCCAGCATTTT. Translation gives CASNTGGNNQPQHF.

The chain has TRBV24-1 and TRBJ1-3; the D is unclear. Germline V gives CDR1 KGHDR, CDR2 SFDVKD. V was clipped by 4 bases and J by 0 bases, with 24 bases between them. This CDR3 is built from 20 residues. The CDR3 DNA reads as TGTGCCACCAGTGACCGATTACGTCGGACGGGATGCAACTCTGGAAACACCATATATTTT. This sequence encodes CATSDRLRRTGCNSGNTIYF.

The CDR3 here is CASSPDRLDGNTIYF. CDR3 in DNA: TGTGCCAGTAGCCCGGACAGACTGGATGGAAACACCATATATTTT. The J gene is TRBJ1-3, the V gene TRBV19; D perhaps matches TRBD1 (6 bases). CDR1 is LNHDA, CDR2 SQIVND, per germline (reference sequence). V was trimmed by 6 bases and J by 3 bases, leaving 15 bases between them. This CDR3 contains 15 residues.

The sample holds a few counts of this clone. CDR3 bases: TGTGCCAGCAGCTTAGTAGCGACGAGCTCCTACGAGCAGTACTTC. The encoded protein is CASSLVATSSYEQYF. The chain joins TRBV11-2 to TRBJ2-7; maybe TRBD2 (5 bases). CDR3 length equals 15 residues. Germline CDR1 is SGHAT and CDR2 is FQNNGV. The V and J ends lost 1 base and 0 bases respectively, with 10 bases between them. Supplemented by reference TRBV11-2 and TRBJ2-7, the full variable domain reads EAGVAQSPRYKIIEKRQSVAFWCNPISGHATLYWYQQILGQGPKLLIQFQNNGVVDDSQLPKDRFSAERLKGVDSTLKIQPAKLEDSAVYLCASSLVATSSYEQYFGPGTRLTVT.

The chain couples TRBV6-5 to TRBJ2-2; TRBD2 agrees at 7 bases. The CDR3 extends over 14 amino acids. The J segment lost 3 bases and the V segment lost 8 bases, leaving 6 bases of the junction unmatched. In germline, CDR1 is MNHEY, CDR2 SVGAGI. CDR3 sequence (DNA): TGTGCCAGCCGAAGACTAGCCGACACCGGGGAGCTGTTTTTT. Amino acid sequence: CASRRLADTGELFF.

This clone was detected ten times or more. This chain joins TRBV4-1 and TRBJ2-2; 8 bases map to TRBD1. Unmatched junction bases numbered 8, after V lost 2 bases and J lost 6 bases. CDR1 and CDR2 from the germline V gene are MGHRA and YSYEKL. The CDR3 is 16 residues long. This chain's CDR3 is CASSQSRGRRPGELFF. In nucleotides, the CDR3 is TGCGCCAGCAGCCAAAGCAGGGGGCGTCGGCCCGGGGAGCTGTTTTTT.